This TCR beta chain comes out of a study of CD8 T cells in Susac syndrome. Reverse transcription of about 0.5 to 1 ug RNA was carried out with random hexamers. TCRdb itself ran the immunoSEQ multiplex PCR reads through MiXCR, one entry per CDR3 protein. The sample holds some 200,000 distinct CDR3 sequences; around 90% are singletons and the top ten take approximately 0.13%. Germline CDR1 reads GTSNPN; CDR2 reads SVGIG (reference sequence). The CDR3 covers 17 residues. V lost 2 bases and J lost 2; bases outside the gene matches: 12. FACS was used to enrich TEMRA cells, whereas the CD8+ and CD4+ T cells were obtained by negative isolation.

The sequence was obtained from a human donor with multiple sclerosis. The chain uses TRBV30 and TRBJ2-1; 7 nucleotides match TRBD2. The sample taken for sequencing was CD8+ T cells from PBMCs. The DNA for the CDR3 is TGTGCCTGGAGTAGACGGGAGGACTACCTAACCTACAATGAGCAGTTCTTC. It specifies CAWSRREDYLTYNEQFF.